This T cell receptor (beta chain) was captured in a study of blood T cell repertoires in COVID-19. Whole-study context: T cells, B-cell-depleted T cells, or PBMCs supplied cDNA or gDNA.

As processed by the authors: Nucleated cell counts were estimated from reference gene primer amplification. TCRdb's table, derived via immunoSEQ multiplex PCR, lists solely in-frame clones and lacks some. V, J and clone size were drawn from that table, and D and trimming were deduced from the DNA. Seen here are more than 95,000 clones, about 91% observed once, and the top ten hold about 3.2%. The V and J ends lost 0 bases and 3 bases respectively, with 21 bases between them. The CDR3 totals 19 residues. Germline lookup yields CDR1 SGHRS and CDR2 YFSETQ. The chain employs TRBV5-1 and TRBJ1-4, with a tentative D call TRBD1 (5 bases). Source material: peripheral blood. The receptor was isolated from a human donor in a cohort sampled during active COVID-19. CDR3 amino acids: CASSLAAGRLGRANEKLFF. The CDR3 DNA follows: TGCGCCAGCAGCTTGGCGGCAGGGAGGCTCGGGAGGGCTAATGAAAAACTGTTTTTT.